This T cell receptor (beta chain) was obtained from a study of T cell responses to AZD1222 COVID-19 vaccine. Clones were read by immunoSEQ multiplex PCR, and TCRdb kept only the in-frame ones, dropping some. Here the sample spans 250,000 to 300,000 clones, about 94% being singletons. Study results and caveats: Among the donors, most were white British and more were female, and clonal diversity was possibly underestimated.

This clone has just one count. The antigen remains undetermined. Sequencing used peripheral blood, obtained 28 days after the second AZD1222 dose. This TCR was sampled from an adult who received the AZD1222 COVID-19 vaccine.

CDR3 nucleotides: TGTGCCACCAGTGATGCGACTAGCGGTCACTACAATGAGCAGTTCTTC. Its protein product is CATSDATSGHYNEQFF. This sequence joins TRBV24-1 and TRBJ2-1; 9 bases agree with TRBD2. Germline V gives CDR1 KGHDR, CDR2 SFDVKD. J gave up 3 bases and V 3 bases, and 5 bases lay outside the gene matches. The CDR3 covers 16 residues.